The rows below give T cell receptor beta chains drawn from one sample of a study of blood T cell repertoires in COVID-19. Data came from immunoSEQ multiplex PCR; TCRdb stores just in-frame clones and leaves some out. This repertoire shows about 300,000 clones, approximately 88% found once; its top ten account for 6.9%. What was sequenced was peripheral blood. These receptors were collected from a woman in her 30s who had recovered from COVID-19. The CDR3 runs from the conserved cysteine through the conserved F or W. Each record gives: clone size, D gene, J gene, V gene, CDR3 protein, CDR3 DNA. The D gene is left open where the match is weak. The size entry is marked missing in some rows and otherwise reads once, few, many or a size class.

. | TRBD1 | TRBJ1-1 | TRBV28 | CASSLNRQGASEAFF | TGTGCCAGCAGTTTAAATCGACAGGGGGCTTCTGAAGCTTTCTTT
. | . | TRBJ1-2 | TRBV15 | CATSRERGTDYGYTF | TGTGCCACCAGCAGAGAACGGGGAACGGACTATGGCTACACCTTC
. | TRBD1 | TRBJ1-1 | TRBV28 | CASSLYHSGGFTEAFF | TGTGCCAGCAGTTTATATCACTCAGGGGGCTTCACTGAAGCTTTCTTT
. | . | TRBJ2-1 | TRBV19 | CATRRQGPYNEQFF | TGTGCTACACGACGCCAGGGCCCCTACAATGAGCAGTTCTTC
. | . | TRBJ2-3 | TRBV2 | CASSEATSSYF | TGTGCCAGCAGTGAGGCGACTAGTTCGTATTTT
. | TRBD2 | TRBJ2-3 | TRBV4-3 | CASSQAQTSGIFGSTDTQYF | TGCGCCAGCAGCCAAGCTCAGACTAGCGGGATTTTCGGTAGCACAGATACGCAGTATTTT
. | . | TRBJ1-4 | TRBV5-4 | CASGGPPSTNEKLFF | TGTGCCAGCGGGGGCCCCCCTTCAACTAATGAAAAACTGTTTTTT
. | TRBD1 | TRBJ2-7 | TRBV27 | CASSFAGTGISYEQYF | TGTGCCAGCAGTTTTGCCGGGACAGGCATCTCCTACGAGCAGTACTTC
. | . | TRBJ2-1 | TRBV18 | CASSPRRFSVDEQFF | TGTGCCAGCTCACCACGAAGGTTTAGCGTGGATGAGCAGTTCTTC
. | . | TRBJ2-2 | TRBV5-6 | CASSSYSYTGELFF | TGTGCCAGCAGCTCCTACAGCTACACCGGGGAGCTGTTTTTT
once | TRBD1 | TRBJ2-6 | TRBV7-8 | CASSPRDRGSGANVLTF | TGTGCCAGCAGCCCGCGGGACAGGGGATCTGGGGCCAACGTCCTGACTTTC
. | . | TRBJ2-3 | TRBV7-2 | CASSLVRGGRDTQYF | TGTGCCAGCAGCTTAGTGAGAGGTGGGAGAGATACGCAGTATTTT
few | TRBD2 | TRBJ2-3 | TRBV3-1/TRBV3-2 | CASSQGTSGLPAYF | TGTGCCAGCAGCCAGGGGACTAGCGGCCTCCCAGCGTATTTT
. | TRBD1 | TRBJ1-5 | TRBV5-1 | CASSPGQGAYSNQPQHF | TGCGCCAGCAGCCCTGGACAGGGGGCTTATAGCAATCAGCCCCAGCATTTT
. | . | TRBJ1-1 | TRBV5-1 | CASSWEDRNTEAFF | TGCGCCAGCAGCTGGGAAGACAGAAACACTGAAGCTTTCTTT
. | TRBD2 | TRBJ2-1 | TRBV11-2 | CASSLERAGGPYNEQFF | TGTGCCAGCAGCTTAGAAAGAGCGGGGGGCCCATACAATGAGCAGTTCTTC
. | . | TRBJ2-3 | TRBV6-2/TRBV6-3 | CASSYVFGATSTDTQYF | TGTGCCAGCAGTTACGTCTTTGGAGCAACTAGCACAGATACGCAGTATTTT
. | . | TRBJ2-7 | TRBV6-5 | CASSTSGRGVYEQYF | TGTGCCAGCAGTACCTCCGGCAGGGGAGTCTACGAGCAGTACTTC
. | . | TRBJ1-4 | TRBV4-1 | CASSQVFQAEKLFF | TGCGCCAGCAGCCAAGTCTTCCAGGCTGAAAAACTGTTTTTT
. | TRBD1 | TRBJ1-1 | TRBV5-1 | CASSLPTGENTEAFF | TGCGCCAGCAGCTTACCGACAGGGGAGAACACTGAAGCTTTCTTT
. | . | TRBJ2-7 | TRBV12-3/TRBV12-4 | CASRPTAGEQYF | TGTGCCAGCAGGCCGACCGCGGGCGAGCAGTACTTC
. | TRBD1 | TRBJ2-5 | TRBV6-5 | CASIPGQGMETQYF | TGTGCCAGCATTCCGGGACAGGGGATGGAGACCCAGTACTTC
. | TRBD2 | TRBJ2-1 | TRBV2 | CASSDPGLAINEQFF | TGTGCCAGCAGTGATCCGGGACTAGCGATAAATGAGCAGTTCTTC
. | . | TRBJ1-3 | TRBV20-1 | CSASIRGYGNTIYF | TGCAGTGCTAGTATCCGGGGTTACGGAAACACCATATATTTT
once | . | TRBJ2-1 | TRBV3-1/TRBV3-2 | CASSQKRTPSGNEQFF | TGTGCCAGCAGCCAAAAAAGAACGCCTTCGGGGAATGAGCAGTTCTTC
. | TRBD1 | TRBJ2-3 | TRBV18 | CASSPPTGRDTQYF | TGTGCCAGCTCACCACCGACAGGGCGAGATACGCAGTATTTT
. | . | TRBJ1-1 | TRBV12-3/TRBV12-4 | CASSGVGGTEAFF | TGTGCCAGCAGTGGCGTAGGGGGCACTGAAGCTTTCTTT
. | . | TRBJ1-3 | TRBV6-5 | CASSRAGNSGNTIYF | TGTGCCAGCAGTAGGGCAGGGAATTCGGGAAACACCATATATTTT
. | . | TRBJ1-5 | TRBV19 | CASTPTAKYSNQPQHF | TGTGCCAGCACGCCGACAGCCAAATATAGCAATCAGCCCCAGCATTTT
. | . | TRBJ1-2 | TRBV12-3/TRBV12-4 | CASRRTHRDGYTF | TGTGCCAGCAGACGGACCCACAGGGATGGCTACACCTTC
. | . | TRBJ2-1 | TRBV7-3 | CASSLTGTGSNEQFF | TGTGCCAGCAGCTTAACCGGTACAGGGAGCAATGAGCAGTTCTTC
once | TRBD2 | TRBJ2-1 | TRBV24-1 | CATRASGYNEQFF | TGTGCCACCAGGGCTAGCGGATACAATGAGCAGTTCTTC
. | TRBD2 | TRBJ2-3 | TRBV3-1/TRBV3-2 | CASSQDPAGGQDTQYF | TGTGCCAGCAGCCAAGATCCCGCGGGGGGGCAAGATACGCAGTATTTT
. | . | TRBJ1-1 | TRBV5-1 | CASSSTVHATEAFF | TGCGCCAGCAGCTCAACAGTTCACGCCACTGAAGCTTTCTTT
once | . | TRBJ2-5 | TRBV12-3/TRBV12-4 | CASSSSRRETQYF | TGTGCCAGCAGTTCTTCTAGGAGGGAGACCCAGTACTTC
. | . | TRBJ2-7 | TRBV7-9 | CASSLKEYEQYF | TGTGCCAGCAGCTTAAAAGAGTACGAGCAGTACTTC
. | . | TRBJ2-1 | TRBV11-3 | CASSLSTAGSYNEQFF | TGTGCCAGCAGCTTGTCGACAGCCGGCTCCTACAATGAGCAGTTCTTC
. | . | TRBJ1-3 | TRBV29-1 | CSASEVSGNTIYF | TGCAGCGCTTCGGAGGTCTCTGGAAACACCATATATTTT
few | TRBD1 | TRBJ1-6 | TRBV5-6 | CASSFGQGNSPLHF | TGTGCCAGCAGCTTTGGACAGGGGAATTCACCCCTCCACTTT
. | . | TRBJ1-1 | TRBV12-3/TRBV12-4 | CASSLDGNTEAFF | TGTGCCAGCAGTTTAGACGGGAACACTGAAGCTTTCTTT
. | . | TRBJ1-1 | TRBV6-5 | CASEPPGNTEAFF | TGTGCCAGCGAGCCCCCAGGGAACACTGAAGCTTTCTTT
once | TRBD1 | TRBJ1-2 | TRBV7-2 | CASSWTGDGYTF | TGTGCCAGCAGCTGGACAGGGGATGGCTACACCTTC
. | . | TRBJ2-2 | TRBV7-3 | CASSPYGGTGELFF | TGTGCCAGCAGCCCATACGGCGGCACCGGGGAGCTGTTTTTT
. | . | TRBJ2-1 | TRBV12-3/TRBV12-4 | CASSLTTIEQFF | TGTGCCAGCAGTCTAACGACTATCGAGCAGTTCTTC
. | TRBD1 | TRBJ1-4 | TRBV4-1 | CASSQGETGEVEKLFF | TGCGCCAGCAGCCAAGGGGAGACAGGGGAGGTGGAAAAACTGTTTTTT
. | . | TRBJ1-3 | TRBV18 | CASSQGAGNTIYF | TGTGCCAGCTCACAAGGGGCTGGAAACACCATATATTTT
. | TRBD2 | TRBJ2-3 | TRBV3-1/TRBV3-2 | CASFGGATQYF | TGTGCCAGCTTCGGGGGGGCTACGCAGTATTTT
. | TRBD1 | TRBJ2-2 | TRBV18 | CASSPRTGGLTGELFF | TGTGCCAGCTCACCTCGGACAGGGGGCCTCACCGGGGAGCTGTTTTTT
. | . | TRBJ1-1 | TRBV3-1/TRBV3-2 | CASSQAGIEAFF | TGTGCCAGCAGCCAAGCAGGGATTGAAGCTTTCTTT
. | . | TRBJ2-5 | TRBV6-5 | CATEVPLDETQYF | TGTGCCACCGAGGTCCCGCTCGATGAGACCCAGTACTTC
. | TRBD1 | TRBJ1-2 | TRBV30 | CAWSGQGNYGYTF | TGTGCCTGGAGTGGACAGGGAAACTATGGCTACACCTTC
. | . | TRBJ2-7 | TRBV12-3/TRBV12-4 | CASSAGTRDEQYF | TGTGCCAGCAGTGCCGGGACAAGGGACGAGCAGTACTTC
. | . | TRBJ2-7 | TRBV28 | CASTGFGAVYEQYF | TGTGCCAGCACTGGCTTTGGCGCGGTCTACGAGCAGTACTTC